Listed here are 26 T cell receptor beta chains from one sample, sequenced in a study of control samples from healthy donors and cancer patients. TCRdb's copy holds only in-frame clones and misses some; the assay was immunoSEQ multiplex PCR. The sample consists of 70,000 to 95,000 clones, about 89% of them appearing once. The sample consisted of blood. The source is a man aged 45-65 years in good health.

The CDR3 bases are TGTGCCACTGACAGGGGAGGGACCGGGGAGCTGTTTTTT. Translation gives CATDRGGTGELFF. This chain joins TRBV24-1 and TRBJ2-2, with D maybe TRBD1 (8 bases). CDR3 size: 13 residues. Trimming removed 10 bases from V and 5 bases from J, with 13 bases in between. The germline V gene has CDR1 KGHDR and CDR2 SFDVKD.

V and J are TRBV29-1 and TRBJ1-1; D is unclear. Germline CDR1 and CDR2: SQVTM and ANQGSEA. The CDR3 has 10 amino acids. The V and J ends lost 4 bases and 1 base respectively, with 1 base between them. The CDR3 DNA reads TGCAGCGTTGGGAACACTGAAGCTTTCTTT. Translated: CSVGNTEAFF.

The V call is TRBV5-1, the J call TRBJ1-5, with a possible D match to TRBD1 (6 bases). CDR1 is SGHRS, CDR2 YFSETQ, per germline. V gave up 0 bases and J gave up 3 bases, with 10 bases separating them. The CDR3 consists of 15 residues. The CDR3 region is CASSLAGVVNQPQHF. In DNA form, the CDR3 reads TGCGCCAGCAGCTTGGCAGGGGTCGTCAATCAGCCCCAGCATTTT.

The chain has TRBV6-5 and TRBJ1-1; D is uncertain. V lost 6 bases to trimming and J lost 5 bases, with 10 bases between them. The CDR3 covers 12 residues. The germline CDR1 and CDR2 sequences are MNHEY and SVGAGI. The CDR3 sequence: CASSRSGTEAFF. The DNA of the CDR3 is TGTGCCAGCAGCCGGAGTGGGACTGAAGCTTTCTTT.

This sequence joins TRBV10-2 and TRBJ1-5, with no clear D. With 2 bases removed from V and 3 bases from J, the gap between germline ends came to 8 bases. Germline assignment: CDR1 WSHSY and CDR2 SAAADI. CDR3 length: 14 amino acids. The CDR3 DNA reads TGCGCCAGCAGTGAGGGGCAGAACAATCAGCCCCAGCATTTT. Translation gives CASSEGQNNQPQHF.

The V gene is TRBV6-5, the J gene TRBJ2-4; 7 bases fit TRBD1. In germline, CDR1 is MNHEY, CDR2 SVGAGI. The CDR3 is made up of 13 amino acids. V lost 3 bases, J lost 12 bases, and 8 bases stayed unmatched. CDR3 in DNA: TGTGCCAGCAGTTATCATACAGGGGAGTGTCAGTACTTC. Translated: CASSYHTGECQYF.

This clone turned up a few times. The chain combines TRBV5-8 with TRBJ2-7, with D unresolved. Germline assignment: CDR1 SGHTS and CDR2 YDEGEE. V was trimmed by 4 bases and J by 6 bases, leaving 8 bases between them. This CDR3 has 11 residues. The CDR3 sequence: CASSGLGEQYV. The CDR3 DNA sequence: TGTGCCAGCAGCGGATTAGGCGAGCAGTACGTC.

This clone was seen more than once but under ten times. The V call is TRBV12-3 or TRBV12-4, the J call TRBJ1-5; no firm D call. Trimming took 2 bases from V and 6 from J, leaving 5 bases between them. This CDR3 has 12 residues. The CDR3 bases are TGTGCCAGCAGTTTATCAAGTCAGCCCCAGCATTTT. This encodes CASSLSSQPQHF.

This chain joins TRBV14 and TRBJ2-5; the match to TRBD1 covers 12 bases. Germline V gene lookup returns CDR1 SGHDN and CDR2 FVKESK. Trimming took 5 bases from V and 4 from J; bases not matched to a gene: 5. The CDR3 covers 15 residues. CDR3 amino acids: CASSYRDRGRETQYF. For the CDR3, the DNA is TGTGCCAGCAGCTACCGGGACAGGGGGCGAGAGACCCAGTACTTC. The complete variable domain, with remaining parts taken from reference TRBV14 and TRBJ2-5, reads EAGVTQFPSHSVIEKGQTVTLRCDPISGHDNLYWYRRVMGKEIKFLLHFVKESKQDESGMPNNRFLAERTGGTYSTLKVQPAELEDSGVYFCASSYRDRGRETQYFGPGTRLLVL.

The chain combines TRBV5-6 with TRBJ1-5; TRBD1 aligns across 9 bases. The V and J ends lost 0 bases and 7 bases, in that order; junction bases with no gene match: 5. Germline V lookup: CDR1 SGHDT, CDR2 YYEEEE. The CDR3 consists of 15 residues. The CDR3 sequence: CASSLGTGVDQPQHF. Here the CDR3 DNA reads TGTGCCAGCAGCTTGGGGACAGGGGTAGACCAGCCCCAGCATTTT.

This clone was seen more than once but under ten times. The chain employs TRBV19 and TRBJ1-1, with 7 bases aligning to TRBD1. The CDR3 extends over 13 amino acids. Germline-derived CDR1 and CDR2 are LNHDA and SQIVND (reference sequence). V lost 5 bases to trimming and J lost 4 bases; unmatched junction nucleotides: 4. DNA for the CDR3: TGTGCCAGTAGTCCGACAGGGCGCACTGAAGCTTTCTTT. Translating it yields CASSPTGRTEAFF.

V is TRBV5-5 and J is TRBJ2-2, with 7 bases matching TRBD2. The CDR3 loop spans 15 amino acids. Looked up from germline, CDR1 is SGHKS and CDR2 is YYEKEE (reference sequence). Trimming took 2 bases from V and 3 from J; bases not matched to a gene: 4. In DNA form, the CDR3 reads TGTGCCAGCAGCTTAGCTGGGGGGGACACCGGGGAGCTGTTTTTT. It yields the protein CASSLAGGDTGELFF.

This chain's CDR3 is CASMGTLNTGELFF. The CDR3 DNA is TGCGCCAGCATGGGGACCCTTAACACCGGGGAGCTGTTTTTT. J is TRBJ2-2 and V is TRBV4-3; possibly TRBD1 or TRBD2 for D (5 bases each). V shed 7 bases and J shed 2 bases, with 11 bases lying between them. Germline V CDR1 and CDR2: LGHNA, YSLEER. This CDR3 is built from 14 residues.

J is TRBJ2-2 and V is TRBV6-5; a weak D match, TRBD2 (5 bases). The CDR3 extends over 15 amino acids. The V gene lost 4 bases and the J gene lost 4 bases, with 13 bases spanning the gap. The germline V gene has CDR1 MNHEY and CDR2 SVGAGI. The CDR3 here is CASSLGISGTGELFF. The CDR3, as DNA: TGTGCCAGCAGTTTAGGGATCAGCGGCACCGGGGAGCTGTTTTTT.

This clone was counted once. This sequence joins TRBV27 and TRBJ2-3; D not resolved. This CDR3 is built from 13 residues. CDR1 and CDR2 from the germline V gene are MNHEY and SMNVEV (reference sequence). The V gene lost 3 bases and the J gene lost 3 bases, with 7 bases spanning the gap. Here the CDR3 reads CASSLSLTDTQYF. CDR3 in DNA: TGTGCCAGCAGTTTGAGTCTGACAGATACGCAGTATTTT.

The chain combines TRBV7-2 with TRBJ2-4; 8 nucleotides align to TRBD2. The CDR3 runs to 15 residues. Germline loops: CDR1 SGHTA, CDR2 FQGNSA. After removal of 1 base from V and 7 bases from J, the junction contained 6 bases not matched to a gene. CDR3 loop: CASSLGAGVNNIQYF. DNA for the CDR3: TGTGCCAGCAGCTTAGGAGCGGGAGTGAATAACATTCAGTACTTC.

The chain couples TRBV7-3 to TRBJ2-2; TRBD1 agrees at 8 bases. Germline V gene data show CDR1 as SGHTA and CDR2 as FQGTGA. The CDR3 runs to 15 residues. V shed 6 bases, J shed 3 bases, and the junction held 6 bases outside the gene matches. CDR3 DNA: TGTGCCAGCAGTCCCGGGACAGGATACACCGGGGAGCTGTTTTTT. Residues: CASSPGTGYTGELFF. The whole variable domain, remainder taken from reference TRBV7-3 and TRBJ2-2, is GAGVSQTPSNKVTEKGKYVELRCDPISGHTALYWYRQSLGQGPEFLIYFQGTGAADDSGLPNDRFFAVRPEGSVSTLKIQRTERGDSAVYLCASSPGTGYTGELFFGEGSRLTVL.

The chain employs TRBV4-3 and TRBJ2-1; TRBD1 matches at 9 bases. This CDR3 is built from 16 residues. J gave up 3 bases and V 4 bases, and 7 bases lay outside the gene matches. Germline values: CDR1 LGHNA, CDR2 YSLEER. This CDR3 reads CASSRLPGQGYNEQFF. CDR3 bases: TGCGCCAGCAGCCGCCTTCCGGGACAGGGCTACAATGAGCAGTTCTTC.

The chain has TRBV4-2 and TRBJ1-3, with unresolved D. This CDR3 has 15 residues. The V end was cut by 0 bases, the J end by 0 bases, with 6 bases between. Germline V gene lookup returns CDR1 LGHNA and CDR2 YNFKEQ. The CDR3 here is CASSQDRYSGNTIYF. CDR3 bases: TGTGCCAGCAGCCAAGATCGTTACTCTGGAAACACCATATATTTT.

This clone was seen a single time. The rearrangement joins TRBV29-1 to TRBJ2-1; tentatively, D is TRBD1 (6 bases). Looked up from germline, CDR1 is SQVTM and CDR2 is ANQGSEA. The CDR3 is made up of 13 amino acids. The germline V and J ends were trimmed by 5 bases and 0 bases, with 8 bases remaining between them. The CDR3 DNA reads TGCAGCGTTCAGGGGTTCTCCTACAATGAGCAGTTCTTC. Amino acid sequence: CSVQGFSYNEQFF.

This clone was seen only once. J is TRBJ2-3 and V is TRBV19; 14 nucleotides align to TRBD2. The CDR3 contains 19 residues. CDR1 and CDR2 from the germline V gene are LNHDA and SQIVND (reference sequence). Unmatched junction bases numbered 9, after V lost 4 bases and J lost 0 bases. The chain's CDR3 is CASSTGLAGGRGSTDTQYF. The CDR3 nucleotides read TGTGCCAGTAGTACTGGACTAGCGGGAGGACGGGGCAGCACAGATACGCAGTATTTT. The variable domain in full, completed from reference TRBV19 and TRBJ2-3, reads DGGITQSPKYLFRKEGQNVTLSCEQNLNHDAMYWYRQDPGQGLRLIYYSQIVNDFQKGDIAEGYSVSREKKESFPLTVTSAQKNPTAFYLCASSTGLAGGRGSTDTQYFGPGTRLTVL.

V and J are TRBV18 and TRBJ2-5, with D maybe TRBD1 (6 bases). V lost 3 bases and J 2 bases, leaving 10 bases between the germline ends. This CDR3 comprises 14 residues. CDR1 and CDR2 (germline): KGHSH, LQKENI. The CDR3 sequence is CASSPDSQQETQYF. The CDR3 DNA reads TGTGCCAGCTCACCGGACAGCCAACAAGAGACCCAGTACTTC.

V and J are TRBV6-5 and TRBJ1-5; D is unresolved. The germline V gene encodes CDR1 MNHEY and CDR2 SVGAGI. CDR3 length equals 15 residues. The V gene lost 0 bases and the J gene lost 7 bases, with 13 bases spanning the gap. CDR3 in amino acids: CASSYSRTPGQPQHF. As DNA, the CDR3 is TGTGCCAGCAGTTACTCGAGAACACCCGGGCAGCCCCAGCATTTT.

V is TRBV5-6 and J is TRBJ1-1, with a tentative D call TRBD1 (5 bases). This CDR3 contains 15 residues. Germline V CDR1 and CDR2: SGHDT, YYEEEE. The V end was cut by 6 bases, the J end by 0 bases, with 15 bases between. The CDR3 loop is CASNAPQGVNTEAFF. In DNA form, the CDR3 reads TGTGCCAGCAACGCCCCTCAGGGTGTGAACACTGAAGCTTTCTTT.

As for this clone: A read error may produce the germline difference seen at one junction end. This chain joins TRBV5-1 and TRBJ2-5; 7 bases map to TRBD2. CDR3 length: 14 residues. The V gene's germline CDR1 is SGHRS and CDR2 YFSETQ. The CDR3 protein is CAGSLTGGRKTQYF. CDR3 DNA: TGCGCCGGCAGCTTGACGGGGGGAAGAAAGACCCAGTACTTC.

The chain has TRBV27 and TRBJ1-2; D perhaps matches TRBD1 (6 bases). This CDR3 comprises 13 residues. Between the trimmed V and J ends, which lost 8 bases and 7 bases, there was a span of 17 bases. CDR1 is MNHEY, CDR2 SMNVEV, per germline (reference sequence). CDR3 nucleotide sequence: TGTGCCAGCTCCACCCGAAGAGGGGGTGGCTACACCTTC. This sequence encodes CASSTRRGGGYTF.